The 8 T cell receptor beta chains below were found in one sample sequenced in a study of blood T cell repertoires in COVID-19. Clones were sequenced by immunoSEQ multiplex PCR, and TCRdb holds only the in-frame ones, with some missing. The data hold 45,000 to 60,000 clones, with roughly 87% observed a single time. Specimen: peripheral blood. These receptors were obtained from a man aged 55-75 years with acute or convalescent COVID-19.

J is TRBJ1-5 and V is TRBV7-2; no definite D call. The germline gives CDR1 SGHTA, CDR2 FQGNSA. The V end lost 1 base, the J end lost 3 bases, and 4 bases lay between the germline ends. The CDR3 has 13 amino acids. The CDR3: CASSLGYNQPQHF. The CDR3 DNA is TGTGCCAGCAGCTTAGGCTACAATCAGCCCCAGCATTTT.

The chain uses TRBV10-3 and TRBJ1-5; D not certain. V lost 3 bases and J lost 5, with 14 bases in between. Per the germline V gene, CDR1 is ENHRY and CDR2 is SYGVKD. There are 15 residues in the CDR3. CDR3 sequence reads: CAISEWKGEYQPQHF. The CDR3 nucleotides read TGTGCCATCAGTGAATGGAAGGGAGAATATCAGCCCCAGCATTTT.

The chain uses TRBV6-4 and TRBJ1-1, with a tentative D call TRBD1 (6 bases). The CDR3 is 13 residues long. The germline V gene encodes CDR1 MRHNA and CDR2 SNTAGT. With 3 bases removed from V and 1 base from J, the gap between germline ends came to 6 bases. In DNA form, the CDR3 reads TGTGCCAGCAGTGAGGACAGGAACACTGAAGCTTTCTTT. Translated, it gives CASSEDRNTEAFF.

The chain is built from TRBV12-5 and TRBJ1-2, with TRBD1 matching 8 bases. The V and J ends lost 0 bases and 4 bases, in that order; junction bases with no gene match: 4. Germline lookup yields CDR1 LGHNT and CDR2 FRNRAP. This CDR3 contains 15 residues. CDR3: CASGLVQGGTYGYTF. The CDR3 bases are TGTGCTAGTGGTTTGGTACAGGGGGGGACCTATGGCTACACCTTC.

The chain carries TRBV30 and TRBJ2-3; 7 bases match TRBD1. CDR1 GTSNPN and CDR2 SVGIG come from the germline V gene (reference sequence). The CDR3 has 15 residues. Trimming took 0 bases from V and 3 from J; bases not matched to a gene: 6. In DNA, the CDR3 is TGTGCCTGGAGTGTAAGGGGGCGGGTTACAGATACGCAGTATTTT. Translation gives CAWSVRGRVTDTQYF.

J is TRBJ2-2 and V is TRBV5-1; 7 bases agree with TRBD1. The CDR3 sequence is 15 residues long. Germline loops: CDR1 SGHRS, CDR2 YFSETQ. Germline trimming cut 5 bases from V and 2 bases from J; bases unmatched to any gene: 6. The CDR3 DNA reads TGCGCCAGCAGTCCGCGACAGGGAAACACCGGGGAGCTGTTTTTT. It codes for CASSPRQGNTGELFF.

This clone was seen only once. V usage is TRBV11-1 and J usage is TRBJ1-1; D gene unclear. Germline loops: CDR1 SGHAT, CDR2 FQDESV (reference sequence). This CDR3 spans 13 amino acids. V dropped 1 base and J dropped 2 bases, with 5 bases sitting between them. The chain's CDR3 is CASSLDLNTEAFF. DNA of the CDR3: TGTGCCAGCAGCTTAGATCTCAACACTGAAGCTTTCTTT.

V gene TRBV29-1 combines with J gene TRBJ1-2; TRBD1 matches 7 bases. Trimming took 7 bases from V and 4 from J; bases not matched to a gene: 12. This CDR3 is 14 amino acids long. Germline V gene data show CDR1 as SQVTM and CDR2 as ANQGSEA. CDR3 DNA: TGCAGCGCTCACCTGGGACAGAGAAGCTATGGCTACACCTTC. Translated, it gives CSAHLGQRSYGYTF.